The rows below give T cell receptor beta chains drawn from one sample of a study of glioma-infiltrating T cells. TCRdb re-called the multiplex PCR reads with MiXCR, one entry per CDR3 protein. The sample carries 90,000 to 100,000 distinct CDR3 sequences, approximately 42% recorded once. The sequenced sample consisted of glioma tissue, nonneoplastic brain tissue, or PBMCs (not recorded which). Every receptor here comes from a human donor with low-grade glioma or glioblastoma, undergoing nonglioma brain surgery, or in good health (not recorded which). Both conserved end residues are part of each CDR3. D genes are given only for firm matches. Clone size is not always given. Where it is, it says once, few, many or a class for expanded clones.

J: TRBJ2-7; V: TRBV11-2; D: TRBD2; size: many; DNA: TGTGCCAGCAGCTTTAGCGGGGGTCCCTACGAGCAGTACTTC; CDR3: CASSFSGGPYEQYF
J: TRBJ2-7; V: TRBV20-1; D: -; size: -; DNA: TGCAGTGCTAGTGCGGGGGCTCAGTACTTC; CDR3: CSASAGAQYF
J: TRBJ1-1; V: TRBV10-2; D: -; size: -; DNA: TGCGCCAGCAGGGAAGACGGGAACACTGAAGCTTTCTTT; CDR3: CASREDGNTEAFF
J: TRBJ2-3; V: TRBV7-2; D: -; size: -; DNA: TGTGCCAGCAACGAACAGGGACCCCCCGATACGCAGTATTTT; CDR3: CASNEQGPPDTQYF
J: TRBJ2-1; V: TRBV6-1; D: TRBD1; size: many; DNA: TGTGCCAGCAGTCACGACCGGGGGACAGGCAATGAGCAGTTCTTC; CDR3: CASSHDRGTGNEQFF
J: TRBJ1-1; V: TRBV4-1; D: -; size: many; DNA: TGCGCCAGCAGCCAAAGGTATGGCACTGAAGCTTTCTTT; CDR3: CASSQRYGTEAFF
J: TRBJ2-7; V: TRBV7-8; D: -; size: -; DNA: TGTGCCAGCGGGGCACAAGACTACGAGCAGTACTTC; CDR3: CASGAQDYEQYF
J: TRBJ2-7; V: TRBV20-1; D: TRBD2; size: -; DNA: TGCAGTGCTAGCCGCGGACAGGCGGGGGGGGGGGAGCAGTACTTC; CDR3: CSASRGQAGGGEQYF
J: TRBJ2-1; V: TRBV20-1; D: TRBD2; size: many; DNA: TGCAGTGCTAGCGGGACTAGCGGGAGATATGAGCAGTTCTTC; CDR3: CSASGTSGRYEQFF
J: TRBJ1-1; V: TRBV6-1; D: -; size: many; DNA: TGTGCCAGCACCCAAGATGGGGGGCTGGGAACTGAAGCTTTCTTT; CDR3: CASTQDGGLGTEAFF